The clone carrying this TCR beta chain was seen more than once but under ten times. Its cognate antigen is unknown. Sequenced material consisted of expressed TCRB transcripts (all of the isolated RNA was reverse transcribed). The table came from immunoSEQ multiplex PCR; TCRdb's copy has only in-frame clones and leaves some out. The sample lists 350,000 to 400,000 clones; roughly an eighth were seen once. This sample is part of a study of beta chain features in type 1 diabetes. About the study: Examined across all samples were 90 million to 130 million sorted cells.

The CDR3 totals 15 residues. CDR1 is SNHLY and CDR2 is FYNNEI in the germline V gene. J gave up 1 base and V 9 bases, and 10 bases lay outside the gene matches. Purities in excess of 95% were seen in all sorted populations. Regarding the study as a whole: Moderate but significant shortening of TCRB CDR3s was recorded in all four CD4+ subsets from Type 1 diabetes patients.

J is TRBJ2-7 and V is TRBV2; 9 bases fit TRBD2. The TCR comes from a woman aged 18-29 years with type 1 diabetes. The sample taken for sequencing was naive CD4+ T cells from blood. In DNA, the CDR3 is TGTGCCAGGGCCGCGAGTCTAGCGGGGTCCTACGAGCAGTACTTC. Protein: CARAASLAGSYEQYF.